The 23 T cell receptor beta chains reported below all come from one sample, sequenced in a study of cytomegalovirus exposure and HLA in healthy donors. With 60 Vbeta and 13 Jbeta primers, the PCR was carried out. This table comes from immunoSEQ multiplex PCR, and its TCRdb copy is limited to in-frame clones, with some not included. The sample has 150,000 to 200,000 clones, 80% to 85% seen once; the top ten hold approximately 2%. The sequenced sample consisted of PBMCs. Source of these receptors: a woman aged 25 to 39 in good health and CMV-seronegative.

This clone was picked up one time. The J gene is TRBJ1-2, the V gene TRBV28; D ambiguous. CDR3 length: 15 amino acids. CDR1 and CDR2 from the germline V gene are MDHEN and SYDVKM. Trimming removed 7 bases at V and 3 bases at J, with 18 bases between. CDR3 DNA sequence: TGTGCCAGCACTAATTCCCACCGGGTCTACTATGGCTACACCTTC. It encodes CASTNSHRVYYGYTF.

This rearrangement joins TRBV4-3 to TRBJ2-7, with 8 bases matching TRBD1. The CDR3 totals 15 residues. Germline loops: CDR1 LGHNA, CDR2 YSLEER. Trimming removed 0 bases from V and 6 bases from J; junction bases left unmatched: 7. CDR3 coding DNA: TGCGCCAGCAGCCAAGATAGGACAGGGAGGTCCGAGCAGTACTTC. It specifies CASSQDRTGRSEQYF.

The CDR3 DNA reads as TGTGCCAGCAGGTTACGCCGGGACAGGGGTAGCGAAAAACTGTTTTTT. Protein product: CASRLRRDRGSEKLFF. The rearrangement joins TRBV28 to TRBJ1-4; TRBD1 aligns across 10 bases. The CDR3 spans 16 residues. Germline-derived CDR1 and CDR2 are MDHEN and SYDVKM. V was pared by 6 bases and J by 8 bases, with 12 bases of the junction left unmatched.

The chain couples TRBV7-2 to TRBJ2-7, with 8 positions matching TRBD1. V was clipped by 4 bases and J by 5 bases; unmatched bases: 7. This CDR3 spans 14 amino acids. From germline, CDR1 is SGHTA and CDR2 FQGNSA. For the CDR3, the DNA is TGTGCCAGCAGCTCCGGACAGGGTTACCACGAGCAGTACTTC. It is translated as CASSSGQGYHEQYF.

The V and J genes are TRBV30 and TRBJ2-7, with 8 bases matching TRBD1. The CDR3 is 12 residues long. Germline-derived CDR1 and CDR2 are GTSNPN and SVGIG (reference sequence). With V trimmed by 1 base and J by 5 bases, 1 base remained unmatched. The CDR3 here is CAWSGTGNEQYF. For the CDR3, the DNA is TGTGCCTGGAGTGGGACAGGGAACGAGCAGTACTTC.

CDR3 amino acids: CASSSTLHNEQFF. As DNA, the CDR3 is TGTGCCAGCAGTTCGACACTCCACAATGAGCAGTTCTTC. This chain connects TRBV27 to TRBJ2-1; D is ambiguous. Germline values: CDR1 MNHEY, CDR2 SMNVEV (reference sequence). The CDR3 runs 13 residues. Trimming stripped 4 bases from V and 5 bases from J, with 9 bases between.

The chain uses TRBV9 and TRBJ2-7, with TRBD2 matching 11 bases. Germline loops: CDR1 SGDLS, CDR2 YYNGEE. The junction had 3 bases not matched to a gene; V was cut back by 4 bases and J by 3 bases. The length of the CDR3 is 14 residues. The CDR3 DNA reads as TGTGCCAGCAGCCCGGGACTAGCGGTCTACGAGCAGTACTTC. It is translated as CASSPGLAVYEQYF.

The chain couples TRBV20-1 to TRBJ1-2; TRBD1 is a possible D gene (6 bases). The V gene's germline CDR1 is DFQATT and CDR2 SNEGSKA (reference sequence). The CDR3 sequence is 11 residues long. V dropped 1 base and J dropped 8 bases, with 8 bases sitting between them. The CDR3, as DNA: TGCAGTGCTAGAGGGACAGACGGCTACACCTTC. Its translation is CSARGTDGYTF.

The V call is TRBV10-1, the J call TRBJ2-3, with D unclear. The V gene's germline CDR1 is WNHNN and CDR2 SYGVQD (reference sequence). The CDR3 sequence is 14 residues long. Between the trimmed V and J ends, which lost 0 bases and 7 bases, there was a span of 11 bases. The CDR3 DNA is TGCGCCAGCAGTGAGTCGACCGGAGTGCATACGCAGTATTTT. Translated, it gives CASSESTGVHTQYF.

This clone has only one observation. J is TRBJ2-2 and V is TRBV4-1, with D possibly TRBD2 on 5 matching bases. The V and J ends lost 4 bases and 6 bases respectively, with 15 bases between them. This CDR3 is built from 15 residues. The germline V gene encodes CDR1 MGHRA and CDR2 YSYEKL. CDR3 nucleotides: TGCGCCAGCAGCCTTGAGGTCTCGAGGGCCGGGGAGCTGTTTTTT. This translates into CASSLEVSRAGELFF.

V gene TRBV19 combines with J gene TRBJ1-1; D is perhaps TRBD1 (6 bases). The germline CDR1 and CDR2 sequences are LNHDA and SQIVND (reference sequence). This CDR3 contains 14 residues. Trimming removed 7 bases from V and 4 bases from J, with 16 bases in between. The CDR3 DNA reads as TGTGCCAGTAAATTTGAGGGGGTTAGCACTGAAGCTTTCTTT. Translated: CASKFEGVSTEAFF.

V and J are TRBV6-5 and TRBJ1-6; weak D call: TRBD1 (5 bases). The CDR3 runs to 13 residues. V was cut by 10 bases and J by 12 bases, with 19 bases left in between. Germline V lookup: CDR1 MNHEY, CDR2 SVGAGI. In nucleotides, the CDR3 is TGTGCCACCTGTGCGGCAGGGCTACAACCCCTCCACTTT. Its protein product is CATCAAGLQPLHF.

V gene TRBV6-5 combines with J gene TRBJ2-1, with 9 bases identical to TRBD1. CDR3 length equals 13 residues. Germline trimming cut 4 bases from V and 6 bases from J; bases unmatched to any gene: 1. Germline CDR1 and CDR2: MNHEY and SVGAGI. DNA of the CDR3: TGTGCCAGCAGTTGGGGACAGGGCAATGAGCAGTTCTTC. Encoded protein: CASSWGQGNEQFF.

The V gene is TRBV4-1, the J gene TRBJ2-1, with 10 positions matching TRBD2. The V segment lost 2 bases and the J segment 6 bases; nucleotides outside the gene matches: 4. From germline, CDR1 is MGHRA and CDR2 YSYEKL. The CDR3 is made up of 15 amino acids. DNA of the CDR3: TGCGCCAGCAGCCAATTAGGACTAGCGGCCAATGAGCAGTTCTTC. Translating it yields CASSQLGLAANEQFF.

CDR3 region: CASRLQGAWEQYF. CDR3 DNA sequence: TGTGCCAGCAGACTGCAGGGGGCTTGGGAGCAGTACTTC. The rearrangement links TRBV28 to TRBJ2-7, with 8 bases matching TRBD1. CDR3 length: 13 residues. Trimming at V came to 6 bases and at J to 7 bases, leaving 8 bases not matched to a gene. The germline V gene has CDR1 MDHEN and CDR2 SYDVKM.

The chain uses TRBV7-6 and TRBJ2-1, with 8 bases identical to TRBD2. V lost 2 bases and J lost 9; bases outside the gene matches: 9. CDR1 and CDR2 (germline): SGHVS, FNYEAQ. This CDR3 comprises 15 residues. The CDR3 spells CASSLLRGGDIEQFF. The CDR3 DNA reads TGTGCCAGCAGCTTACTCCGGGGGGGGGATATTGAGCAGTTCTTC. Complete variable domain (other parts from reference TRBV7-6 and TRBJ2-1): GAGVSQSPRYKVTKRGQDVALRCDPISGHVSLYWYRQALGQGPEFLTYFNYEAQQDKSGLPNDRFSAERPEGSISTLTIQRTEQRDSAMYRCASSLLRGGDIEQFFGPGTRLTVL.

The table lists this clone with a few counts. V gene TRBV5-1 combines with J gene TRBJ2-7, with TRBD1 identical over 9 bases. The CDR3 consists of 15 residues. V lost 3 bases and J lost 2; bases outside the gene matches: 6. The germline V gene has CDR1 SGHRS and CDR2 YFSETQ. CDR3 in amino acids: CASSWGQGGTYEQYF. In DNA, the CDR3 is TGCGCCAGCAGCTGGGGACAGGGAGGAACCTACGAGCAGTACTTC.

This clone was picked up a small number of times. The J gene is TRBJ1-2, the V gene TRBV27; D possibly corresponds to TRBD1 (6 bases). The CDR3 has 14 amino acids. Germline V gene lookup returns CDR1 MNHEY and CDR2 SMNVEV (reference sequence). The germline V and J ends were trimmed by 4 bases and 4 bases, with 13 bases remaining between them. Written as DNA, the CDR3 is TGTGCCAGCAGTTGGCAAGGGGGGGGCTATGGCTACACCTTC. Its translation is CASSWQGGGYGYTF.

There are a few counts of this clone. The gene calls are TRBV14 and TRBJ2-5; D might be TRBD2 (5 bases). The CDR3 is made up of 17 amino acids. CDR1 is SGHDN and CDR2 is FVKESK in the germline V gene. V shed 0 bases and J shed 4 bases, with 18 bases lying between them. Here the CDR3 DNA reads TGTGCCAGCAGCCAAGAAAAAAATGGGCTCCGGGGAGAGACCCAGTACTTC. Encoded protein: CASSQEKNGLRGETQYF. The entire variable domain, with the rest obtained from reference TRBV14 and TRBJ2-5, is as follows: EAGVTQFPSHSVIEKGQTVTLRCDPISGHDNLYWYRRVMGKEIKFLLHFVKESKQDESGMPNNRFLAERTGGTYSTLKVQPAELEDSGVYFCASSQEKNGLRGETQYFGPGTRLLVL.

The V and J genes are TRBV29-1 and TRBJ2-2; 8 bases line up with TRBD1. Germline CDR1 reads SQVTM; CDR2 reads ANQGSEA. This CDR3 is 13 amino acids long. This CDR3 is CRTGALNTGELFF. The DNA for the CDR3 is TGCAGGACAGGGGCCTTGAACACCGGGGAGCTGTTTTTT.

The genes are TRBV6-6 and TRBJ2-7, with D possibly TRBD1 on 6 matching bases. V was shortened by 8 bases and J by 2 bases, with 7 bases between the two germline ends. This CDR3 is built from 11 residues. CDR1 is MNHNY and CDR2 is SVGAGI in the germline V gene (reference sequence). CDR3 protein: CASGGAYEQYF. The CDR3 coding sequence is TGTGCCAGCGGGGGCGCCTACGAGCAGTACTTC.

The chain links TRBV6-6 to TRBJ2-5, with D possibly TRBD2 on 6 matching bases. The DNA matches TRBJ2-7 better at its end, which makes the J call doubtful. CDR1 MNHNY and CDR2 SVGAGI come from the germline V gene (reference sequence). The CDR3 runs 11 residues. In DNA, the CDR3 is TGTGCCAGCAGTCGGGGGAACGAGCAGTACTTC. The encoded protein is CASSRGNEQYF.

This rearrangement joins TRBV5-4 to TRBJ2-5, with a weak D call TRBD2 (6 bases). V gave up 4 bases and J gave up 5 bases, with 15 bases separating them. This CDR3 comprises 14 residues. CDR1 and CDR2 from the germline V gene are SGHNT and YYREEE (reference sequence). This CDR3 reads CASSLGTAGETQYF. DNA of the CDR3: TGTGCCAGCAGCCTGGGCACGGCGGGGGAGACCCAGTACTTC.